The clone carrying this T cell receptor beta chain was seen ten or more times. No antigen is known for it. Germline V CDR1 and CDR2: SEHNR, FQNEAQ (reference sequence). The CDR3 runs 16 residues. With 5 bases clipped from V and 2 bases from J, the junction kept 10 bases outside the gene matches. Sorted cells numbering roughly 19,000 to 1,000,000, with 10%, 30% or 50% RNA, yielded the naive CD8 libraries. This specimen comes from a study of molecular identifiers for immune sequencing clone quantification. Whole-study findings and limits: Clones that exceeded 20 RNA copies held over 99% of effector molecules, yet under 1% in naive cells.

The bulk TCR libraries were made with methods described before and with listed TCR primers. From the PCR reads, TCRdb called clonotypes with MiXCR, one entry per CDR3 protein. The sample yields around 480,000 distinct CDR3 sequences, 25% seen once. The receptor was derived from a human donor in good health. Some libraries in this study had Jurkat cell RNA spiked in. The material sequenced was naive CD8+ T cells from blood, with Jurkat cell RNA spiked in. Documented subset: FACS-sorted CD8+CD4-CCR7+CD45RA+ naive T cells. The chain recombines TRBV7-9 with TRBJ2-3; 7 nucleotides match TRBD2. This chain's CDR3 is CASSARLAELTDTQYF. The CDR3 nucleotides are TGTGCCAGCAGCGCCCGGCTAGCGGAACTCACAGATACGCAGTATTTT.